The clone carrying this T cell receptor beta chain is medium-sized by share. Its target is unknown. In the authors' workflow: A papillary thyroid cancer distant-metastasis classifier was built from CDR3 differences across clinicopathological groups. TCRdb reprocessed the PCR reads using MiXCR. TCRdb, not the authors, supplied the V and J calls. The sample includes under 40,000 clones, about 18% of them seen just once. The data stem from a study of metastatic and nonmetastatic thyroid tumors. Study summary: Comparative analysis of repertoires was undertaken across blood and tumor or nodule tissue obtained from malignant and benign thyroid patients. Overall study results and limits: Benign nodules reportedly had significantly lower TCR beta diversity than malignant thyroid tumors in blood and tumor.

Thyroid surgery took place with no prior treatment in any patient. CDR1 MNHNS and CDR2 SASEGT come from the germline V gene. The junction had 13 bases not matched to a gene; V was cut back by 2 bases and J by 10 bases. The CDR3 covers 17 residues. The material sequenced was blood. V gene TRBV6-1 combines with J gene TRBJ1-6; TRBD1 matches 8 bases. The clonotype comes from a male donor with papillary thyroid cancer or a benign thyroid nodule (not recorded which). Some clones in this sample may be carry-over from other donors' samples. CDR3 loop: CASSEWGIGQGGSPLHF. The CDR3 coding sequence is TGTGCCAGCAGTGAATGGGGGATCGGACAGGGAGGATCACCCCTCCACTTT.